The next 3 T cell receptor beta chains were all read from a single sample in a study of T cell responses to AZD1222 COVID-19 vaccine. The repertoire was sequenced with immunoSEQ multiplex PCR; TCRdb's copy has only in-frame clones and lacks some. Seen here are 99,000 or so clones, about 89% observed once, and the top ten hold roughly 3.3%. The sample in question was peripheral blood, obtained 28 days after the second dose of the MenACWY control vaccine. These receptors came from an adult who received the MenACWY meningococcal vaccine as a control.

The J gene is TRBJ2-7, the V gene TRBV6-5; the D gene is possibly TRBD2 (6 bases). The germline V gene encodes CDR1 MNHEY and CDR2 SVGAGI. V lost 5 bases and J lost 4, with 12 bases in between. CDR3 length equals 13 residues. The CDR3 bases are TGTGCCAGCAGTACTCCTAGCGTTTACGAGCAGTACTTC. Amino acid sequence: CASSTPSVYEQYF.

This sequence joins TRBV4-1 and TRBJ2-2; 9 bases agree with TRBD1. The CDR3 extends over 15 amino acids. The V gene's germline CDR1 is MGHRA and CDR2 YSYEKL. V shed 6 bases and J 5 bases; nucleotides not matched to a gene: 7. The CDR3 sequence is CASRVQGARTGELFF. In nucleotides, the CDR3 is TGCGCCAGCAGAGTACAGGGGGCGCGAACCGGGGAGCTGTTTTTT.

This clone was found once. This chain joins TRBV7-9 and TRBJ2-2, with 9 bases lining up with TRBD2. CDR3 length: 16 amino acids. CDR1 is SEHNR and CDR2 is FQNEAQ in the germline V gene (reference sequence). Unmatched junction bases numbered 5, after V lost 5 bases and J lost 1 base. CDR3 bases: TGTGCCAGCAGCAATCCTAGCGGGGTGAACACCGGGGAGCTGTTTTTT. It specifies CASSNPSGVNTGELFF.